The 17 T cell receptor beta chains in this list originate from one sample, sequenced in a study of identical twins. TCRdb fed the 5' RACE reads into MiXCR, producing one record per CDR3 protein. In the table there are approximately 1.8 million distinct CDR3 sequences, about 32% of which are singletons. The source material was cord blood. Every receptor here comes from a newborn girl in good health.

As regards this clonotype: Possible read error: a much larger clone is one base away. This rearrangement joins TRBV11-2 to TRBJ2-4; 10 bases match TRBD2. Per germline, CDR1 SGHAT and CDR2 FQNNGV. The CDR3 contains 15 residues. CDR3 nucleotides: TGTGCCTGCAGCCCTCTAGCGGGGGTACTACGAGCGCAGTACTTC. It yields the protein CACSPLAGVLRAQYF.

The chain couples TRBV20-1 to TRBJ1-1, with a weak D call TRBD1 (6 bases). Trimming took 6 bases from V and 0 from J, leaving 14 bases between them. The CDR3 has 14 amino acids. Per the germline V gene, CDR1 is DFQATT and CDR2 is SNEGSKA (reference sequence). The CDR3 here is CSAPRDTLNTEAFF. The CDR3 DNA reads TGCAGTGCGCCCCGGGACACATTGAACACTGAAGCTTTCTTT.

This rearrangement joins TRBV5-1 to TRBJ1-3; unclear D gene. Looked up from germline, CDR1 is SGHRS and CDR2 is YFSETQ. V was trimmed by 4 bases and J by 3 bases, leaving 11 bases between them. This CDR3 is built from 14 residues. CDR3: CASSAVTGGNTIYF. CDR3 nucleotide sequence: TGCGCCAGCAGCGCTGTGACGGGTGGAAACACCATATATTTT.

As regards this clonotype: A much larger clonotype is one base distant, so this may be a read error. The rearrangement uses TRBV27 and TRBJ2-1; a weak D match, TRBD1 (6 bases). Germline V gene sequence: CDR1 MNHEY, CDR2 SMNVEV (reference sequence). The length of the CDR3 is 13 residues. Trimming pared 4 bases from V and 13 bases from J, leaving 17 bases between. The CDR3 loop reads CASSSDSQETQFF. The CDR3, as DNA: TGTGCCAGCAGTTCGGACAGCCAAGAGACCCAGTTCTTC.

The chain joins TRBV27 to TRBJ2-7; 10 nucleotides align to TRBD2. CDR1 is MNHEY and CDR2 is SMNVEV in the germline V gene (reference sequence). Trimming cost V 2 bases and J 0 bases; bases outside gene matches: 4. The CDR3 covers 16 residues. CDR3 DNA sequence: TGTGCCAGCAGTTTAAGGGCTAGCGGGGGCTCCTACGAGCAGTACTTC. As protein: CASSLRASGGSYEQYF.

The chain employs TRBV5-6 and TRBJ2-7; no clear D. CDR1 is SGHDT, CDR2 YYEEEE, per germline. V lost 2 bases, J lost 7 bases, and 16 bases lay in between. The CDR3 extends over 14 amino acids. In nucleotides, the CDR3 is TGTGCCAGCAGCTTTCCCCCTTCATACAATGAGCAGTACTTC. Its translation: CASSFPPSYNEQYF.

The chain recombines TRBV5-8 with TRBJ1-2, with D uncertain. Looked up from germline, CDR1 is SGHTS and CDR2 is YDEGEE. With 2 bases removed from V and 10 bases from J, the gap between germline ends came to 18 bases. This CDR3 spans 14 amino acids. The CDR3 loop is CASSLGPTMGDYTF. The CDR3 DNA follows: TGTGCCAGCAGCTTAGGCCCTACGATGGGTGACTACACCTTC. The full variable domain, rest sourced from reference TRBV5-8 and TRBJ1-2, is EAGVTQSPTHLIKTRGQQATLRCSPISGHTSVYWYQQALGLGLQFLLWYDEGEERNRGNFPPRFSGRQFPNYSSELNVNALELEDSALYLCASSLGPTMGDYTFGSGTRLTVV.

This clonotype was observed many times. In nucleotides, the CDR3 is TGTGCCAGCAGCCCAAGGTCAAGCGGGCGCACAGATACGCAGTATTTT. It is translated as CASSPRSSGRTDTQYF. The chain recombines TRBV7-2 with TRBJ2-3; D possibly corresponds to TRBD2 (6 bases). The V and J ends lost 5 bases and 1 base respectively, with 16 bases between them. The CDR3 spans 16 residues. CDR1 and CDR2 (germline): SGHTA, FQGNSA.

The rearrangement links TRBV29-1 to TRBJ2-1; TRBD2 agrees at 14 bases. V dropped 7 bases and J dropped 9; count of bases not matched to a gene: 5. Looked up from germline, CDR1 is SQVTM and CDR2 is ANQGSEA. This CDR3 has 13 residues. CDR3: CSAGTSGSGEQFF. CDR3 coding DNA: TGCAGCGCAGGGACTAGCGGGAGCGGTGAGCAGTTCTTC.

The chain is built from TRBV19 and TRBJ2-1; TRBD1 aligns across 8 bases. V lost 5 bases to trimming and J lost 6 bases; unmatched junction nucleotides: 6. CDR1 and CDR2 (germline): LNHDA, SQIVND (reference sequence). This CDR3 has 14 amino acids. The CDR3 reads CASSHGQGINEQFF. In DNA form, the CDR3 reads TGTGCCAGTAGTCACGGACAGGGAATCAATGAGCAGTTCTTC.

The chain employs TRBV30 and TRBJ2-7; D gene uncertain. V was shortened by 5 bases and J by 0 bases, with 26 bases between the two germline ends. Germline CDR1 is GTSNPN and CDR2 is SVGIG (reference sequence). This CDR3 has 18 amino acids. CDR3 loop: CAWGDKLIGINNSYEQYF. Here the CDR3 DNA reads TGTGCCTGGGGGGATAAACTCATCGGAATAAACAACTCCTACGAGCAGTACTTC.

This clonotype came up a few times. The V and J genes are TRBV3-1 and TRBJ1-2; no reliable D call. CDR1 is LGHDT, CDR2 YNNKEL, per germline (reference sequence). Trimming removed 1 base at V and 8 bases at J, with 11 bases between. The length of the CDR3 is 13 residues. DNA of the CDR3: TGTGCCAGCAGCCAAGGGGATCTCGGCGGCTACACCTTC. Translated: CASSQGDLGGYTF.

V is TRBV20-1 and J is TRBJ2-6, with D hard to call. The CDR3 spans 17 residues. The germline V gene has CDR1 DFQATT and CDR2 SNEGSKA (reference sequence). With 0 bases removed from V and 0 bases from J, the gap between germline ends came to 12 bases. CDR3 sequence reads: CSARDRLSASGANVLTF. In nucleotides, the CDR3 is TGCAGTGCTAGAGATCGCCTCTCAGCCTCTGGGGCCAACGTCCTGACTTTC.

In regard to this clonotype: At one end the junction does not follow the germline gene, possibly because of a read error. The V and J genes are TRBV7-9 and TRBJ2-3; the D is unclear. The CDR3 is made up of 15 amino acids. From germline, CDR1 is SEHNR and CDR2 FQNEAQ (reference sequence). The CDR3 nucleotides read TGTGCCAGCAGCCCCCTCGCCAGCGTCACAGATATGCAGTATTTT. Protein sequence: CASSPLASVTDMQYF.

This clonotype occurred many times. An end of the junction does not agree with germline; a read error may underlie this. The rearrangement joins TRBV7-2 to TRBJ1-1; a possible D gene is TRBD1 (6 bases). The CDR3 totals 13 residues. Germline-derived CDR1 and CDR2 are SGHTA and FQGNSA. In nucleotides, the CDR3 is TGCGCCAGCAGCTTGAAGGGGGGCACTGAAGCTTTCTTT. Amino acid sequence: CASSLKGGTEAFF.

This clonotype was seen a few times. The chain has TRBV20-1 and TRBJ2-1, with a weak D call TRBD1 (6 bases). The CDR3 contains 14 residues. The V gene's germline CDR1 is DFQATT and CDR2 SNEGSKA (reference sequence). V gave up 4 bases and J gave up 4 bases, with 14 bases separating them. In DNA form, the CDR3 reads TGCAGTGCTAAGAGCGTGAGGGGGTACAATGAGCAGTTCTTC. Encoded protein: CSAKSVRGYNEQFF.

This clonotype was picked up many times. The chain combines TRBV5-6 with TRBJ1-2; maybe TRBD1 (5 bases). Trimming removed 0 bases from V and 4 bases from J, with 13 bases in between. Germline assignment: CDR1 SGHDT and CDR2 YYEEEE. The CDR3 has 15 amino acids. The CDR3 protein is CASSLGQTLGYGYTF. CDR3 coding DNA: TGTGCCAGCAGCTTGGGACAGACGCTCGGCTATGGCTACACCTTC.